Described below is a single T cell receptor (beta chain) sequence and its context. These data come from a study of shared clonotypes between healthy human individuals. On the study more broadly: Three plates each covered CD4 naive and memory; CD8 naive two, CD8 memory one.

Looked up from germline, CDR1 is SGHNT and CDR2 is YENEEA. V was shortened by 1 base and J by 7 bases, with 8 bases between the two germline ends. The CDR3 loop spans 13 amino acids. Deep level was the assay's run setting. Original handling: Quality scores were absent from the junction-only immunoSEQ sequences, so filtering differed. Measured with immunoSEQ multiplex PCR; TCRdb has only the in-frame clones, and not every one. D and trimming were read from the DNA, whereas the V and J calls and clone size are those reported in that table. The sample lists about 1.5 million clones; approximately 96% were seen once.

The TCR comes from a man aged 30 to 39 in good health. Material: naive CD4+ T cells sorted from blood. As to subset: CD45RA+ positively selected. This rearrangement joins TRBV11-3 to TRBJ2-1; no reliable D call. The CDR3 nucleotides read TGTGCCAGCAGCTTAGCGGGCCGGAATGAGCAGTTCTTC. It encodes CASSLAGRNEQFF.